Included here is one T cell receptor beta chain sequence, with context. Its target is not known. The data belong to a study of shared clonotypes between healthy human individuals. Overall study context: Three plates each covered CD4 naive and memory; CD8 naive two, CD8 memory one.

Profiled with immunoSEQ multiplex PCR; TCRdb holds only in-frame clones, not every one. The sample has roughly 2.5 million clones, roughly 92% seen once; the top ten hold 0.13% to 0.15%. The germline V gene has CDR1 MNHEY and CDR2 SMNVEV (reference sequence). The CDR3 totals 14 residues. Trimming left V 3 bases short and J 4 bases short, with 12 bases between. Study-wide results and limits: Memory subsets had estimated richness that was generally smaller than that of naive subsets.

V gene TRBV27 combines with J gene TRBJ1-1; the D gene is possibly TRBD1 (6 bases). Specimen: naive CD4+ T cells sorted from blood. The subset was: CD45RA+ positively selected. The receptor was derived from a man in his late teens or twenties in good health. The DNA for the CDR3 is TGTGCCAGCAGTTTTTTAGCAGGGGCCACTGAAGCTTTCTTT. Translation gives CASSFLAGATEAFF.